The clone carrying this TCR beta chain was observed a few times. The data belong to a study of blood T cells in healthy people across ages. No fewer than 5.5 micrograms of total RNA were isolated from every sample. CDR3 length: 18 residues. Germline loops: CDR1 KGHDR, CDR2 SFDVKD. V was trimmed by 0 bases and J by 0 bases, leaving 11 bases between them. Then a second PCR, running about 6 to 12 cycles, was carried out with a sample-barcoded 5' primer and a J-beta primer mix. Each CDR3 protein is one row after TCRdb ran MiXCR on the 5' RACE reads. This sample has 450,000 to 600,000 distinct CDR3 sequences; roughly a quarter occur once, and the top ten carry roughly 3.5%. This sample was also put to use in a study of T cells of mothers and their children. That source notes: Donors comprised three healthy Caucasian mothers plus their six children. Relative to unrelated pairs, biologically related mother-child dyads exhibited marginally greater, non-significant overlap.

Sequences were obtained from blood. This clonotype was sampled from a boy aged 2 to 9 in good health. The V and J genes are TRBV24-1 and TRBJ2-6; maybe TRBD1 (7 bases). For the CDR3, the DNA is TGTGCCACCAGTGATTTGCAGGGGGGAGGCTCTGGGGCCAACGTCCTGACTTTC. Amino acids: CATSDLQGGGSGANVLTF.